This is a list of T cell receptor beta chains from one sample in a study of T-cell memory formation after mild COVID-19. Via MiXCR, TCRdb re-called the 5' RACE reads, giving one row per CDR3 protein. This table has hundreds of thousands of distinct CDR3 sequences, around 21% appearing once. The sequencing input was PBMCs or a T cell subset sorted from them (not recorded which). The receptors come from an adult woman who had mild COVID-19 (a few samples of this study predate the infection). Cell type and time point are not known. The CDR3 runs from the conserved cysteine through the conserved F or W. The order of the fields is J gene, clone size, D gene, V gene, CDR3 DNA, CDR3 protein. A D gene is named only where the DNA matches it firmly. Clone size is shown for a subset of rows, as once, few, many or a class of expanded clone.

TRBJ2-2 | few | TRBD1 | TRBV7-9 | TGTGCCAGCAGCTTGGATTACTTTGAGGGGGCCTACACCGGGGAGCTGTTTTTT | CASSLDYFEGAYTGELFF
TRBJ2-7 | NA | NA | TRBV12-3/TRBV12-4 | TGTGCCAGCAGTCTCATACAGGGTAGCGACGAGCAGTACTTC | CASSLIQGSDEQYF
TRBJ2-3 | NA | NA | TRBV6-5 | TGTGCCAGCAGTTACTTCGGGGGTGCAGTCGCAGATACGCAGTATTTT | CASSYFGGAVADTQYF
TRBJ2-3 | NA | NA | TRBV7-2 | TGTGCCAGCAGCTGGGGGGGCCCCACAGATACGCAGTATTTT | CASSWGGPTDTQYF
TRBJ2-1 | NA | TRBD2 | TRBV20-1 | TGCAGTGCTGTGAGAGCCTTTAGCGGGACCAATGAGCAGTTCTTC | CSAVRAFSGTNEQFF
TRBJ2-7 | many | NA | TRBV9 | TGTGCCAGCAGCCCCCTTGTCCCCGCCACCCTCTACGAGCAGTACTTC | CASSPLVPATLYEQYF
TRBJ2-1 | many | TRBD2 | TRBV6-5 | TGTGCCAGCAGCCCCGGGACTAGCGGGAAAAATGAGCAGTTCTTC | CASSPGTSGKNEQFF
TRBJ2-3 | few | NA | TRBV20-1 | TGCAGTGCCCAGGGATTGGATACGCAGTATTTT | CSAQGLDTQYF
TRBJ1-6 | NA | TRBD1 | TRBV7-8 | TGTGCCAGCAGCTCACGGGACAGTGCTTCACCCCTCCACTTT | CASSSRDSASPLHF
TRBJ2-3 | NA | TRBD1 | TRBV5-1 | TGCGCCAGCAGCGCCGGGACAGCTCCTAGCACAGATACGCAGTATTTT | CASSAGTAPSTDTQYF
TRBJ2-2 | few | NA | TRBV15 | TGTGCCACCAGCAGAGAGCCTCCGGGGACCGGGGAGCTGTTTTTT | CATSREPPGTGELFF
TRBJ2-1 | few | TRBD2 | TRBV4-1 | TGCGCCAGCAGCCAGACCGATAGGACTAGCGGACACAATGAGCAGTTCTTC | CASSQTDRTSGHNEQFF
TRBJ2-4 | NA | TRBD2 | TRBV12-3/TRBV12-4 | TGTGCCAGCAGTTTAGAGCCGACTAGCGGAGTTTTAGCCAAAAACATTCAGTACTTC | CASSLEPTSGVLAKNIQYF
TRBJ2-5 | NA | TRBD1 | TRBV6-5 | TGTGACAGAAGTTTTACGCCGACAGGGGTAGCAGAGACCCAGTACTTC | CDRSFTPTGVAETQYF
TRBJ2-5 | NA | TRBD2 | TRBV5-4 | TGTGCCAGCAGCTCGCCGCGGGGGGGAGAGACCCAGTACTTC | CASSSPRGGETQYF
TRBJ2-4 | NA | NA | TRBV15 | TGTGCCACCCGTCCGGCAGGAAAAAACATTCAGTACTTC | CATRPAGKNIQYF
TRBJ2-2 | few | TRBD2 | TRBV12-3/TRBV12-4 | TGTGCCAGCAGTTCTAGCGGGAGCGCCGGGGAGCTGTTTTTT | CASSSSGSAGELFF
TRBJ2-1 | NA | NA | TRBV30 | TGTGCCTGGAGTGTTCTCCTATCCTACACTGAGCAGTTCTTC | CAWSVLLSYTEQFF
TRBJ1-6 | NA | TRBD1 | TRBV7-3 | TGTGCCAGCAGCATTCAGGGGGATAATTCACCCCTCCACTTT | CASSIQGDNSPLHF
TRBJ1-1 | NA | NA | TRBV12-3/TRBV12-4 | TGTGCCAGCAGTTTTTCGCGGATTAACACTGAAGCTTTCTTT | CASSFSRINTEAFF
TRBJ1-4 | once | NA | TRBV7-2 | TGTGCCAGCAGCTCGTCCACCAGGTCGCTCCGCACTTTT | CASSSSTRSLRTF
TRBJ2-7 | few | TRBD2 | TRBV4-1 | TGCGCCAGCAGCCGACTAGCGGGGGGGGACGAGCAGTACTTC | CASSRLAGGDEQYF
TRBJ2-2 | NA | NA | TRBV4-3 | TGCGCCAGCAGCCAAGTAAGGAGCGGGACCGGGGAGCTGTTTTTT | CASSQVRSGTGELFF
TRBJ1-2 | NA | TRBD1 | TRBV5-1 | TGCGCCAGCCGGACAGGGGGCTTCCGGACTAACTATGGCTACACCTTC | CASRTGGFRTNYGYTF
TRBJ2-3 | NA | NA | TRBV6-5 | TGTGCCAGCAGTGCCGGGGGTGCGCAGTATTTT | CASSAGGAQYF
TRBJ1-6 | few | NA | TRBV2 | TGTGCCAGCACCCCAGGGGCGACGGGGGGTTCACCCCTCCACTTT | CASTPGATGGSPLHF
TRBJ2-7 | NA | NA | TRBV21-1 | TGTGCCAGCAGCAAATGGAACTCCGGGACTAGCTGTCGGCGCGAGCAGTACTTC | CASSKWNSGTSCRREQYF
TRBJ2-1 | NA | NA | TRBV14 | TGTGCCAGCAGCCAAGGGATAGGGGATGAGCAGTTCTTC | CASSQGIGDEQFF
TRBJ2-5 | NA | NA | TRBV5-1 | TGCGCCAGCCGCCCCGTGGTGGCGGCGACCCAGTACTTC | CASRPVVAATQYF
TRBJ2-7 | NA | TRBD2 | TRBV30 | TGTGCCTGGAGTGTTGGACTAGCCCTCTCCTACGAGCAGTACTTC | CAWSVGLALSYEQYF
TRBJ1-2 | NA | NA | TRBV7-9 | TGTGCCAGCAGCTTAGGAGACTACTATGGCTACACCTTC | CASSLGDYYGYTF
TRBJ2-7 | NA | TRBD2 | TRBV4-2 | TGTGCCAGCAGCCAAGTTGGGACTAGCGACGAGCAGTACTTC | CASSQVGTSDEQYF
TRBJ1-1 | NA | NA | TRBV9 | TGTGCCAGCAGCGTAGTTGGACAGCGGAACACTGAAGCTTTCTTT | CASSVVGQRNTEAFF
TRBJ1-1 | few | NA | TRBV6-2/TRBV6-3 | TGTGCCAGCAGTTATGTAGCGAACACTGAAGCTTTCTTT | CASSYVANTEAFF
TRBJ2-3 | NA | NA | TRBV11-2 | TGTGCCAGCAGCTTTTATGGGGGAAGAGATACGCAGTATTTT | CASSFYGGRDTQYF
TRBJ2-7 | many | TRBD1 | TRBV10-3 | TGTGCCAGCTCCGGACAGGGTTCCTACGAGCAGTACTTC | CASSGQGSYEQYF
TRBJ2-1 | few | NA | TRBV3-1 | TGTGCCAGCAGCCAATGGCAGCTTGGCTACAATGAGCAGTTCTTC | CASSQWQLGYNEQFF
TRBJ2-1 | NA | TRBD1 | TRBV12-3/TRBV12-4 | TGTGCCAGCAGGGGGACAGGGGGTCAGAGTGAGCAGTTCTTC | CASRGTGGQSEQFF
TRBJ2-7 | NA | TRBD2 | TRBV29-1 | TGCAGCGTGGCCGGACTAGCGGGCGCCTACGAGCAGTACTTC | CSVAGLAGAYEQYF